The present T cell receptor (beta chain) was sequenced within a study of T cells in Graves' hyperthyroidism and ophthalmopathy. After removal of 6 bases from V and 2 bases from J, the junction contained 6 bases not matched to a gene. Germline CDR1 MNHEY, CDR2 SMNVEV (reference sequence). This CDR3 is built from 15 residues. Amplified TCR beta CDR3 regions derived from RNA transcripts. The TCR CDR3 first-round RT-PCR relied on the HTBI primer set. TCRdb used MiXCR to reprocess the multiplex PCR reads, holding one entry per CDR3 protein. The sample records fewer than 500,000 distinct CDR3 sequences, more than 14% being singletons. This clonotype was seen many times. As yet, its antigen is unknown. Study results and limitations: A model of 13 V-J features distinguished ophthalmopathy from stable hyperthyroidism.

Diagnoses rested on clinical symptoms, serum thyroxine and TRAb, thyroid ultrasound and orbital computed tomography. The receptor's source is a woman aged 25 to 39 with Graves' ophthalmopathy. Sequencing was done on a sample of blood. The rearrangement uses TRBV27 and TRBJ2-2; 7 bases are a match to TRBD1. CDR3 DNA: TGTGCCAGCAGCAGGGGACAGATCAACACCGGGGAGCTGTTTTTT. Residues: CASSRGQINTGELFF.